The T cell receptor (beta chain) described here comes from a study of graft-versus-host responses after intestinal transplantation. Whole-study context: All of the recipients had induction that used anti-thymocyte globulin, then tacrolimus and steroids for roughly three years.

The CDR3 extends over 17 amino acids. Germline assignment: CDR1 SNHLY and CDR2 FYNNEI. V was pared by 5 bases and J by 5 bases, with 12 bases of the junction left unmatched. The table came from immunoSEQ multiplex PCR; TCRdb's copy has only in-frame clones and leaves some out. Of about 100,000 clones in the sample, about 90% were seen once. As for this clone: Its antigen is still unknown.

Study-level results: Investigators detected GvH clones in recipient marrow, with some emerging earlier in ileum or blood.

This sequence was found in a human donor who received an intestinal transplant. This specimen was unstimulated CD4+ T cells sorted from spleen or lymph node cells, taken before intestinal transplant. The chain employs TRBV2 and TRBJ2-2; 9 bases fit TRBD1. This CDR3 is CASSWTGVGSGTGELFF. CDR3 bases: TGTGCCAGCAGTTGGACAGGGGTGGGATCGGGGACCGGGGAGCTGTTTTTT.